A selection of T cell receptor beta chains follows, all from one sample in a study of blood T cell dynamics during melanoma immunotherapy. The method was immunoSEQ multiplex PCR; TCRdb's version includes in-frame clones alone and lacks a portion of them. The data show about 12,000 clones, 88% seen once. Sequences were derived from blood, sampled from a patient treated with checkpoint blockade. The receptors derive from a human donor with melanoma. Each CDR3 is given with its conserved first and last residue. The order of the fields is D gene, CDR3 length, clone size, J gene, V gene, CDR3 protein, CDR3 DNA. A D gene is named only where the DNA matches it firmly. The size entry is marked missing in some rows and otherwise reads once, few, many or a size class.

TRBD2 | 16 | . | TRBJ2-7 | TRBV29-1 | CSVVFGLAGGFYEQYF | TGCAGCGTTGTATTCGGACTAGCGGGAGGGTTCTACGAGCAGTACTTC
TRBD2 | 15 | . | TRBJ2-3 | TRBV7-2 | CASSSGLASTDTQYF | TGTGCCAGCAGCTCGGGACTAGCGAGCACAGATACGCAGTATTTT
TRBD1 | 15 | . | TRBJ1-4 | TRBV2 | CASSDGTEVNEKLFF | TGTGCCAGCAGTGATGGGACAGAGGTTAATGAAAAACTGTTTTTT
. | 15 | . | TRBJ1-2 | TRBV7-3 | CASSLRAEPNYGYTF | TGTGCCAGCAGCTTAAGGGCTGAACCAAACTATGGCTACACCTTC
TRBD1 | 16 | . | TRBJ1-2 | TRBV5-8 | CASSLRGTGEGYGYTF | TGTGCCAGCAGCCTGCGAGGGACAGGGGAGGGCTATGGCTACACCTTC
. | 15 | . | TRBJ2-2 | TRBV11-2 | CASAPYAGNTGELFF | TGTGCCAGCGCGCCTTATGCAGGAAACACCGGGGAGCTGTTTTTT
. | 15 | . | TRBJ2-7 | TRBV6-6 | CASSYSGGELYEQYF | TGTGCCAGCAGTTACTCGGGGGGCGAACTCTACGAGCAGTACTTC
TRBD2 | 18 | . | TRBJ2-7 | TRBV30 | CASRLTGGRAVRTYEQYF | TGTGCCTCCCGCCTCACGGGGGGGAGGGCCGTAAGGACGTACGAGCAGTACTTC
. | 11 | . | TRBJ2-2 | TRBV7-3 | CASSFTGELFF | TGTGCCAGCAGCTTTACCGGGGAGCTGTTTTTT
TRBD2 | 16 | . | TRBJ2-7 | TRBV6-5 | CASSYSPDSGGYEQYF | TGTGCCAGCAGTTACTCCCCAGATAGCGGGGGGTACGAGCAGTACTTC
. | 12 | few | TRBJ1-1 | TRBV2 | CASSPKDRRAFF | TGTGCCAGCAGCCCGAAAGACAGGCGGGCTTTCTTT
. | 14 | . | TRBJ2-3 | TRBV4-1 | CASRSLGRSDTQYF | TGCGCCAGCAGGTCTCTTGGTCGGTCAGATACGCAGTATTTT
. | 14 | . | TRBJ2-7 | TRBV7-2 | CASSLEQGDSEQYF | TGTGCCAGCAGCTTAGAACAGGGAGACAGCGAGCAGTACTTC
. | 15 | . | TRBJ2-5 | TRBV9 | CASSPPPGGGETQYF | TGTGCCAGCAGTCCCCCCCCAGGGGGGGGAGAGACCCAGTACTTC
. | 13 | once | TRBJ2-3 | TRBV6-4 | CASSGGATDTQYF | TGTGCCAGCAGTGGGGGGGCCACAGATACGCAGTATTTT
. | 15 | . | TRBJ2-3 | TRBV15 | CATSRVGHRTDTQYF | TGTGCCACCAGCAGAGTTGGCCATCGCACAGATACGCAGTATTTT
. | 11 | . | TRBJ2-7 | TRBV14 | CASSQAYEQYF | TGTGCCAGCAGCCAGGCGTACGAGCAGTACTTC
. | 13 | . | TRBJ1-1 | TRBV2 | CARGEGINTEAFF | TGTGCCAGGGGAGAGGGGATAAACACTGAAGCTTTCTTT
. | 16 | . | TRBJ1-3 | TRBV9 | CASSTQVDARGNTIYF | TGTGCCAGCAGCACGCAAGTTGACGCTCGGGGAAACACCATATATTTT
. | 13 | . | TRBJ2-7 | TRBV19 | CASTGGQGYEQYF | TGTGCCAGTACCGGGGGGCAGGGATACGAGCAGTACTTC
. | 11 | . | TRBJ1-1 | TRBV29-1 | CSAEILSEAFF | TGCAGCGCTGAAATTTTGAGTGAAGCTTTCTTT
. | 16 | . | TRBJ2-3 | TRBV7-9 | CASSLGQLLSTDTQYF | TGTGCCAGCAGCTTAGGGCAGCTACTTAGCACAGATACGCAGTATTTT
TRBD2 | 15 | . | TRBJ2-1 | TRBV7-9 | CASSTVWEGRYEQFF | TGTGCCAGCAGCACAGTATGGGAGGGCCGTTATGAGCAGTTCTTC
TRBD2 | 15 | once | TRBJ2-1 | TRBV27 | CASSPGGLAPGAQFF | TGTGCCAGCAGTCCTGGGGGACTAGCGCCAGGAGCGCAGTTCTTC
. | 13 | . | TRBJ2-1 | TRBV12-5 | CASGPIVANEQFF | TGTGCTAGTGGTCCCATAGTAGCCAATGAGCAGTTCTTC
. | 14 | . | TRBJ1-2 | TRBV18 | CASSRSGERGGYTF | TGTGCCAGCTCACGTTCCGGGGAGAGGGGTGGCTACACCTTC
. | 15 | . | TRBJ1-1 | TRBV2 | CASSEVPGGRGEAFF | TGTGCCAGCAGTGAAGTTCCGGGCGGTCGGGGTGAAGCTTTCTTT
. | 12 | . | TRBJ1-2 | TRBV6-6 | CASSAVRGSYTF | TGTGCCAGCAGTGCCGTCCGGGGCAGCTACACCTTC
TRBD1 | 12 | . | TRBJ2-7 | TRBV10-2 | CASRQGAYEQYF | TGCGCCAGCAGACAGGGGGCCTACGAGCAGTACTTC
. | 20 | . | TRBJ2-2 | TRBV14 | CASSQGRGRFDFANTGELFF | TGTGCCAGCAGCCAAGGGCGGGGGCGCTTTGATTTTGCGAACACCGGGGAGCTGTTTTTT
. | 14 | . | TRBJ2-7 | TRBV11-3 | CASSLDGGTYEQYF | TGTGCCAGCAGCTTAGATGGCGGTACCTACGAGCAGTACTTC